This is a list of T cell receptor beta chains from one sample in a study of T cell responses to AZD1222 COVID-19 vaccine. Profiling relied on immunoSEQ multiplex PCR, and the TCRdb table lists in-frame clones only, not all of them. In the table there are some 190,000 clones, about 92% of which are singletons. This specimen was peripheral blood, taken on day 0 of AZD1222 vaccination. The source of these receptors is an adult in good health. Each CDR3 is given with its conserved first and last residue. A D gene is named only where the DNA matches it firmly. Some rows mark clone size as missing; the rest say once, few, many or name a class of expanded clone.

TRBV7-3	few	.	TRBJ1-6	CASSPQGRGGNSPLHF	TGTGCCAGCAGCCCCCAAGGCCGGGGGGGTAATTCACCCCTCCACTTT
TRBV6-1	once	.	TRBJ1-5	CASSDGGAYSNQPQHF	TGTGCCAGCAGTGATGGTGGGGCCTATAGCAATCAGCCCCAGCATTTT
TRBV9	.	.	TRBJ1-1	CASSEMGTNTEAFF	TGTGCCAGCAGCGAGATGGGGACGAACACTGAAGCTTTCTTT
TRBV9	.	.	TRBJ1-2	CASSVDRTSGSYTF	TGTGCCAGCAGCGTAGACAGGACCTCTGGAAGCTACACCTTC
TRBV2	.	.	TRBJ1-4	CASRVGSKLFF	TGTGCCAGCAGGGTCGGCAGTAAACTGTTTTTT
TRBV10-3	.	.	TRBJ1-2	CAINKDNDGYTF	TGTGCCATCAATAAGGATAACGATGGCTACACCTTC
TRBV7-9	.	.	TRBJ1-5	CASSEGTTQHF	TGTGCCAGCAGCGAAGGGACGACCCAGCATTTT
TRBV6-5	.	.	TRBJ1-3	CASRTHPGSGNTIYF	TGTGCCAGCAGAACCCACCCGGGCTCTGGAAACACCATATATTTT
TRBV7-2	.	TRBD2	TRBJ2-7	CASSFRTSGGLSYEQYF	TGTGCCAGCAGCTTCCGGACTAGCGGGGGACTCTCCTACGAGCAGTACTTC
TRBV5-1	once	TRBD2	TRBJ2-3	CASSLGERLAGNTDTQYF	TGCGCCAGCAGCTTGGGGGAAAGACTAGCGGGGAACACAGATACGCAGTATTTT
TRBV18	.	TRBD1	TRBJ1-2	CASSPEGARGYTF	TGTGCCAGCTCACCAGAGGGGGCGCGGGGCTACACCTTC
TRBV6-1	.	.	TRBJ2-7	CASSEASTGNYEQYF	TGTGCCAGCAGTGAAGCGAGTACAGGGAACTACGAGCAGTACTTC
TRBV25-1	.	.	TRBJ1-2	CASSGGPSIYGYTF	TGTGCCAGCAGTGGGGGGCCCTCGATCTATGGCTACACCTTC
TRBV14	.	TRBD1	TRBJ2-2	CASSQVSRRGITGELFF	TGTGCCAGCAGCCAAGTGTCGCGCAGGGGGATCACCGGGGAGCTGTTTTTT
TRBV2	.	.	TRBJ1-4	CASSGFSAQMLFF	TGTGCCAGCAGTGGCTTTAGCGCTCAGATGCTGTTTTTT
TRBV28	.	TRBD2	TRBJ2-5	CASVAAGGRETQYF	TGTGCCAGCGTAGCAGCGGGGGGGCGGGAGACCCAGTACTTC
TRBV6-5	.	.	TRBJ1-5	CASRAGTANQPQHF	TGTGCCAGCAGAGCCGGGACGGCAAATCAGCCCCAGCATTTT
TRBV7-9	.	.	TRBJ2-1	CASSPSEYNEQFF	TGTGCCAGCAGCCCTAGCGAGTACAATGAGCAGTTCTTC
TRBV6-1	.	TRBD2	TRBJ2-1	CASSESGTSRYNEQFF	TGTGCCAGCAGTGAATCCGGGACTAGCCGTTACAATGAGCAGTTCTTC